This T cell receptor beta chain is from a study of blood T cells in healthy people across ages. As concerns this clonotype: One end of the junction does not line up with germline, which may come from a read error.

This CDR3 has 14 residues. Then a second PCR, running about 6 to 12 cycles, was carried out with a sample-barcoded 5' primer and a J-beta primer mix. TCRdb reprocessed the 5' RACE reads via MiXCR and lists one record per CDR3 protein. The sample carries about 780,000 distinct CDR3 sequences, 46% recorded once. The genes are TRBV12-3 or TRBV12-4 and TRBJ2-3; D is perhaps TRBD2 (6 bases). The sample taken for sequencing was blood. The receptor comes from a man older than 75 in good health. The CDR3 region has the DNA TGTGCCAGCAGTTTGGCGGGGAGCGCAGATATGCAGTATTTT. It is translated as CASSLAGSADMQYF.